A selection of T cell receptor beta chains follows, all from one sample in a study of cytomegalovirus exposure and HLA in healthy donors. Data came from immunoSEQ multiplex PCR; TCRdb stores just in-frame clones and leaves some out. The data hold hundreds of thousands of clones, with roughly 90% observed a single time. What was sequenced was PBMCs. Source of these receptors: a young woman in good health and CMV-seronegative. Both conserved end residues are trimmed from each CDR3. The size of a clone is reported for some rows only, either as once, few or many, or as a class for expanded clones.

CDR3: ASSVGLAPWGEQF
size: NA
V: TRBV9

CDR3: ANRLENSNTEAF
size: NA
V: TRBV6-5

CDR3: ASSLLGRTEAF
size: NA
V: TRBV5-1

CDR3: ASSLFWLAGDNEQF
size: NA
V: TRBV28

CDR3: ASSRDRDTEAF
size: NA
V: TRBV19

CDR3: SVLPQGTNTGELF
size: NA
V: TRBV29-1

CDR3: ASSLGTSGRRDEQF
size: NA
V: TRBV7-2

CDR3: ATSGDYSNQPQH
size: NA
V: TRBV28

CDR3: ASSRGQGGETQY
size: NA
V: TRBV6-1

CDR3: ASSEAGGAADTIY
size: NA
V: TRBV6-1

CDR3: AWLTGGETQY
size: NA
V: TRBV30

CDR3: ASSLGGVAAGELF
size: NA
V: TRBV11-2

CDR3: ASSDPRGWGEKLF
size: NA
V: TRBV19

CDR3: ASSSRTNEKLF
size: few
V: TRBV5-4

CDR3: ASSLTGGFGNTIY
size: few
V: TRBV5-1

CDR3: ASSVEGYWASSGDRDNYGYT
size: NA
V: TRBV9

CDR3: ASRGQGYTDTQY
size: NA
V: TRBV7-2

CDR3: ASSLGIDSYTDTQY
size: NA
V: TRBV5-4

CDR3: ASSPGTGPYEQY
size: NA
V: TRBV11-3

CDR3: ASSFGWRGGSPVYEQY
size: NA
V: TRBV5-8

CDR3: ASSSWREGHTNTGELF
size: NA
V: TRBV5-6

CDR3: ASGAGTFTKETQY
size: NA
V: TRBV28

CDR3: AIPPGRASTDTQY
size: NA
V: TRBV7-8

CDR3: ASSPSRGRENSPLH
size: NA
V: TRBV5-1

CDR3: ASSPSGGPYEQY
size: once
V: TRBV28

CDR3: ASSLGEPLYNEQF
size: NA
V: TRBV2

CDR3: ASSLTSQAMYSYGYT
size: NA
V: TRBV7-6